The 11 T cell receptor beta chains given below trace back to one sample, sequenced in a study of cytomegalovirus exposure and HLA in healthy donors. This PCR relied on a set of 60 Vbeta primers and 13 Jbeta primers. The repertoire was sequenced with immunoSEQ multiplex PCR; TCRdb's copy has only in-frame clones and lacks some. The sample holds approximately 180,000 clones; roughly 77% are singletons and the top ten take 1.6%. The sample comprised PBMCs. The receptor source for this set is a woman between 45 and 60 years old in good health and CMV-seronegative.

This rearrangement joins TRBV5-4 to TRBJ2-2; a weak D match, TRBD2 (6 bases). V shed 0 bases and J shed 5 bases, with 11 bases lying between them. The CDR3 totals 15 residues. The germline gives CDR1 SGHNT, CDR2 YYREEE (reference sequence). The CDR3 DNA reads TGTGCCAGCAGCTTGGTCGGGAGAGAAACCGGGGAGCTGTTTTTT. This translates into CASSLVGRETGELFF. Full variable domain (outside the CDR3, taken from reference TRBV5-4 and TRBJ2-2): ETGVTQSPTHLIKTRGQQVTLRCSSQSGHNTVSWYQQALGQGPQFIFQYYREEENGRGNFPPRFSGLQFPNYSSELNVNALELDDSALYLCASSLVGRETGELFFGEGSRLTVL.

The chain combines TRBV29-1 with TRBJ1-2; 7 nucleotides align to TRBD1. This CDR3 contains 14 residues. V shed 5 bases, J shed 3 bases, and the junction held 9 bases outside the gene matches. The germline CDR1 and CDR2 sequences are SQVTM and ANQGSEA. CDR3 nucleotide sequence: TGCAGCGTTTTAACAGGGGCACGCTACTATGGCTACACCTTC. Encoded protein: CSVLTGARYYGYTF.

This clone was counted between two and nine times. The gene calls are TRBV11-3 and TRBJ2-7, with TRBD1 matching 9 bases. The CDR3 runs to 15 residues. The V gene's germline CDR1 is SGHNT and CDR2 YENEEA. V lost 4 bases and J lost 1; bases outside the gene matches: 5. The CDR3: CASSSGTGKSYEQYF. The CDR3 DNA is TGTGCCAGCAGCTCTGGGACAGGGAAATCCTACGAGCAGTACTTC.

The genes are TRBV29-1 and TRBJ2-2; 8 bases fit TRBD1. Germline CDR1 and CDR2: SQVTM and ANQGSEA. This CDR3 comprises 22 residues. The V gene end was trimmed by 0 bases and the J gene end by 2 bases; junction bases not matched to a gene: 23. The CDR3 coding sequence is TGCAGCGTTGAAGAGGTCCGGTATGCAAACAGGGGGAAAAGCCTTAACACCGGGGAGCTGTTTTTT. It specifies CSVEEVRYANRGKSLNTGELFF.

The chain uses TRBV28 and TRBJ1-2; TRBD1 agrees at 9 bases. The CDR3 loop spans 15 amino acids. The trim removed 3 bases at V and 2 bases at J, leaving 4 bases unmatched. Germline-derived CDR1 and CDR2 are MDHEN and SYDVKM. This chain's CDR3 is CASSFNRGLNYGYTF. The CDR3 DNA is TGTGCCAGCAGTTTTAACAGGGGGCTAAACTATGGCTACACCTTC.

This clone was seen a few times. The chain recombines TRBV7-9 with TRBJ2-7; D remains unclear. Germline CDR1 and CDR2: SEHNR and FQNEAQ (reference sequence). There are 14 residues in the CDR3. V lost 5 bases, J lost 0 bases, and 11 bases lay in between. In DNA, the CDR3 is TGTGCCAGCAGCCCAACGACACCCTCCTACGAGCAGTACTTC. Translation: CASSPTTPSYEQYF.

This chain uses TRBV5-1 with TRBJ2-3; 7 nucleotides agree with TRBD1. The V gene end was trimmed by 4 bases and the J gene end by 4 bases; junction bases not matched to a gene: 6. The CDR3 runs 14 residues. Looked up from germline, CDR1 is SGHRS and CDR2 is YFSETQ. CDR3 DNA: TGCGCCAGCAGCCACGGACAGGCCCCAGATACGCAGTATTTT. It is translated as CASSHGQAPDTQYF.

The chain employs TRBV9 and TRBJ2-5; 9 nucleotides line up with TRBD2. CDR1 and CDR2 (germline): SGDLS, YYNGEE. J gave up 5 bases and V 2 bases, and 10 bases lay outside the gene matches. The CDR3 covers 16 residues. The CDR3 sequence is CASSVALAGKFETQYF. CDR3 in DNA: TGTGCCAGCAGCGTCGCCCTAGCGGGGAAGTTCGAGACCCAGTACTTC.

This chain links TRBV7-2 with TRBJ2-7; the D gene is possibly TRBD2 (6 bases). Germline V gene sequence: CDR1 SGHTA, CDR2 FQGNSA. The CDR3 length is 12 residues. Trimming pared 6 bases from V and 5 bases from J, leaving 11 bases between. The CDR3 nucleotides are TGTGCCAGCAGGGGGGGAGTGGACGAGCAGTACTTC. As protein: CASRGGVDEQYF.

The V call is TRBV5-1, the J call TRBJ1-1; 10 nucleotides line up with TRBD1. The CDR3 sequence is 14 residues long. The V and J ends lost 5 bases and 4 bases, in that order; junction bases with no gene match: 5. The germline V gene encodes CDR1 SGHRS and CDR2 YFSETQ. The CDR3 sequence: CASSFRTGGTEAFF. CDR3 bases: TGCGCCAGCAGTTTTAGGACAGGGGGCACTGAAGCTTTCTTT.

The rearrangement uses TRBV7-9 and TRBJ1-3; D perhaps matches TRBD1 (5 bases). Germline CDR1 is SEHNR and CDR2 is FQNEAQ (reference sequence). Deletions cut 4 bases from V and 0 bases from J, with 10 bases between. The length of the CDR3 is 15 residues. The CDR3 DNA is TGTGCCAGCAGCTGGGACTCCCTCTCTGGAAACACCATATATTTT. Translation gives CASSWDSLSGNTIYF.